This is a list of T cell receptor beta chains from one sample in a study of CD8 T cells in ankylosing spondylitis. TCRdb itself ran the 5' RACE reads through MiXCR, one entry per CDR3 protein. The data show approximately 42,000 distinct CDR3 sequences, approximately 11% seen once. Source material: blood, either unsorted or a sorted T cell fraction (not recorded which). The receptors here all came from a male donor with ankylosing spondylitis or in good health (not recorded which). Each CDR3 is given with its conserved first and last residue. Each record gives: CDR3 protein, CDR3 DNA, J gene, clone size, D gene, V gene. A D gene is named only where the DNA matches it firmly. Clone size appears in some rows only: once, few, many, or a class for an expanded clone.

CASSYSTGGYGYTF	TGTGCCAGCAGTTACTCCACAGGAGGGTATGGCTACACCTTC	TRBJ1-2	many	.	TRBV6-5
CASSSQSNYGYTF	TGTGCCAGCAGTTCCCAGAGTAACTATGGCTACACCTTC	TRBJ1-2	many	.	TRBV12-3/TRBV12-4
CASSGPEQYF	TGTGCCAGCTCAGGTCCCGAGCAGTACTTC	TRBJ2-7	many	.	TRBV25-1
CASSYFSGLNTEAFF	TGTGCCAGCAGTTACTTCTCAGGCTTGAACACTGAAGCTTTCTTT	TRBJ1-1	many	.	TRBV6-5
CSARPIGRGINEKLFF	TGCAGTGCTAGGCCGATAGGTCGGGGAATTAATGAAAAACTGTTTTTT	TRBJ1-4	many	.	TRBV20-1
CASSLGEGEETQYF	TGTGCCAGCAGCTTAGGGGAGGGGGAAGAGACCCAGTACTTC	TRBJ2-5	few	.	TRBV7-8
CASTPVRESGYGYTF	TGTGCCAGCACCCCCGTAAGGGAATCGGGCTATGGCTACACCTTC	TRBJ1-2	.	.	TRBV7-2
CASSLDQYTEAFF	TGCGCCAGCAGCTTGGATCAGTACACTGAAGCTTTCTTT	TRBJ1-1	many	.	TRBV5-1
CASSVGQLYNEQFF	TGTGCCAGCAGCGTGGGACAGCTTTACAATGAGCAGTTCTTC	TRBJ2-1	.	TRBD1	TRBV7-8
CASSLARDRGADTQYF	TGCGCCAGCAGCTTGGCCAGGGACAGGGGCGCAGATACGCAGTATTTT	TRBJ2-3	many	TRBD1	TRBV5-1
CASSSTLSSGANVLTF	TGCGCCAGCAGTTCTACCTTAAGCTCTGGGGCCAACGTCCTGACTTTC	TRBJ2-6	few	.	TRBV5-1
CASSPRQDFYEQYF	TGTGCCAGCTCACCTAGACAGGACTTCTACGAGCAGTACTTC	TRBJ2-7	.	.	TRBV18
CASSYSRARSTDTQYF	TGTGCCAGCAGTTACTCGCGGGCGCGTAGCACAGATACGCAGTATTTT	TRBJ2-3	many	.	TRBV6-6
CSVRQTYEQYF	TGCAGCGTGAGACAGACCTACGAGCAGTACTTC	TRBJ2-7	many	.	TRBV29-1
CSAAGGYSNQPQHF	TGCAGTGCCGCCGGGGGGTATAGCAATCAGCCCCAGCATTTT	TRBJ1-5	many	.	TRBV20-1
CASSPFPGTGSYNEQFF	TGTGCCAGCTCACCCTTTCCCGGGACAGGGTCCTACAATGAGCAGTTCTTC	TRBJ2-1	many	TRBD1	TRBV18
CASSKLPGQGANEQYF	TGTGCCAGTAGTAAACTACCGGGACAGGGGGCCAACGAGCAGTACTTC	TRBJ2-7	few	TRBD1	TRBV19
CATSDLAVETQYF	TGTGCCACCAGTGATTTGGCGGTAGAGACCCAGTACTTC	TRBJ2-5	many	.	TRBV24-1
CASSEFAPGTAYNSPLHF	TGTGCCAGCAGTGAGTTCGCTCCCGGGACAGCTTATAATTCACCCCTCCACTTT	TRBJ1-6	.	TRBD1	TRBV2
CSALARRSYNEQFF	TGCAGTGCTCTGGCCCGGCGCTCCTACAATGAGCAGTTCTTC	TRBJ2-1	many	.	TRBV20-1
CASSVTSGNEQFF	TGTGCCAGCAGCGTGACTAGCGGGAATGAGCAGTTCTTC	TRBJ2-1	many	TRBD2	TRBV9
CASSPNAGVNTEAFF	TGTGCCAGCTCACCAAACGCGGGAGTGAACACTGAAGCTTTCTTT	TRBJ1-1	many	.	TRBV18
CAWRGRGNIQYF	TGTGCCTGGAGAGGCAGGGGAAACATTCAGTACTTC	TRBJ2-4	few	.	TRBV30
CASSYRGQDRYGYTF	TGTGCCAGCAGCTATAGAGGACAGGATCGCTATGGCTACACCTTC	TRBJ1-2	.	TRBD1	TRBV7-2
CASSPSGPEAFF	TGCGCCAGCAGCCCGTCCGGCCCTGAAGCTTTCTTT	TRBJ1-1	many	.	TRBV5-1
CSARGSQGAYEQYF	TGCAGTGCTAGAGGCTCGCAGGGGGCGTACGAGCAGTACTTC	TRBJ2-7	.	TRBD1	TRBV20-1
CSVVGGQMNTEAFF	TGCAGCGTTGTCGGCGGACAGATGAACACTGAAGCTTTCTTT	TRBJ1-1	many	.	TRBV29-1
CASSLPEESEAFF	TGTGCCAGCAGCCTACCTGAAGAGAGTGAAGCTTTCTTT	TRBJ1-1	few	.	TRBV14
CASTLGQGGTGELFF	TGTGCCAGCACCCTAGGACAGGGTGGCACCGGGGAGCTGTTTTTT	TRBJ2-2	few	TRBD1	TRBV5-6
CASRPSVRDTPYEQYF	TGTGCAAGTCGCCCCTCAGTCCGGGACACCCCCTACGAGCAGTACTTC	TRBJ2-7	.	.	TRBV12-2